The rows below give T cell receptor beta chains drawn from one sample of a study of memory CD4+ T cells and cytomegalovirus serostatus. The repertoire was sequenced with immunoSEQ multiplex PCR; TCRdb's copy has only in-frame clones and lacks some. The sample carries about 50,000 clones, under 90% recorded once. Sequencing used memory CD4+ T cells from blood. Receptor source: an adult in good health and CMV-seronegative. Both conserved end residues are part of each CDR3. A D gene is named only where the DNA matches it firmly. Clone size is stated in some rows and not others, as once, few, many or a class when expanded.

V gene: TRBV30; D gene: .; CDR3 length: 12; clone size: once; J gene: TRBJ1-6; CDR3 DNA: TGTGCCTGGGGACGGGGTTCAGCGCCCCTCCACTTT; CDR3 protein: CAWGRGSAPLHF
V gene: TRBV7-2; D gene: .; CDR3 length: 12; clone size: .; J gene: TRBJ2-5; CDR3 DNA: TGTGCCAGCAGCGCGACTGGCCCGACCCAGTACTTC; CDR3 protein: CASSATGPTQYF
V gene: TRBV28; D gene: TRBD1; CDR3 length: 15; clone size: .; J gene: TRBJ1-3; CDR3 DNA: TGTGCCAGCAGTTTAGATGGGCAGGGGGAAAACACCATATATTTT; CDR3 protein: CASSLDGQGENTIYF
V gene: TRBV7-2; D gene: TRBD2; CDR3 length: 17; clone size: .; J gene: TRBJ2-1; CDR3 DNA: TGTGCCAGCAGCCGTCAAGGAAAGCGGGGGGGATCGCGGGAGCAGTTCTTC; CDR3 protein: CASSRQGKRGGSREQFF
V gene: TRBV2; D gene: .; CDR3 length: 14; clone size: .; J gene: TRBJ1-1; CDR3 DNA: TGTGCCAGCAGTGAAGCGCAGGCAAACACTGAAGCTTTCTTT; CDR3 protein: CASSEAQANTEAFF
V gene: TRBV4-1; D gene: .; CDR3 length: 13; clone size: .; J gene: TRBJ1-2; CDR3 DNA: TGCGCCAGCAGCCTCCAGGGTTCCCCTGGCTACACCTTC; CDR3 protein: CASSLQGSPGYTF
V gene: TRBV4-1; D gene: TRBD1; CDR3 length: 16; clone size: .; J gene: TRBJ2-1; CDR3 DNA: TGCGCCAGCAGCCAAGAGGGGACAGGGAGGGGCAATGAGCAGTTCTTC; CDR3 protein: CASSQEGTGRGNEQFF
V gene: TRBV18; D gene: TRBD1; CDR3 length: 15; clone size: .; J gene: TRBJ1-5; CDR3 DNA: TGTGCCAGCTCAACCGGGACAGACAGCAATCAGCCCCAGCATTTT; CDR3 protein: CASSTGTDSNQPQHF
V gene: TRBV7-8; D gene: .; CDR3 length: 14; clone size: .; J gene: TRBJ2-2; CDR3 DNA: TGTGCCAGCAGGACGGGACAGAACACCGGGGAGCTGTTTTTT; CDR3 protein: CASRTGQNTGELFF
V gene: TRBV5-6; D gene: .; CDR3 length: 16; clone size: .; J gene: TRBJ2-1; CDR3 DNA: TGTGCCAGCAGCGCGTTACACGGGGGCCCCTTCCATGAGCAGTTCTTC; CDR3 protein: CASSALHGGPFHEQFF
V gene: TRBV5-4; D gene: TRBD1; CDR3 length: 18; clone size: .; J gene: TRBJ1-4; CDR3 DNA: TGTGCCAGCAGCTTGTTGATCCTGACAGGGGCAACTAATGAAAAACTGTTTTTT; CDR3 protein: CASSLLILTGATNEKLFF
V gene: TRBV4-3; D gene: .; CDR3 length: 16; clone size: .; J gene: TRBJ2-5; CDR3 DNA: TGCGCCAGCAGCCAAGATTGGGAGGGGACAGGAGAGACCCAGTACTTC; CDR3 protein: CASSQDWEGTGETQYF
V gene: TRBV19; D gene: .; CDR3 length: 15; clone size: once; J gene: TRBJ2-5; CDR3 DNA: TGTGCCAGTACCGCGACTTCCCGGAAGGGAGAGACCCAGTACTTC; CDR3 protein: CASTATSRKGETQYF
V gene: TRBV7-2; D gene: .; CDR3 length: 12; clone size: once; J gene: TRBJ2-7; CDR3 DNA: TGTGCCAGCAGCCGCCCCGGCGGGGAGCAGTACTTC; CDR3 protein: CASSRPGGEQYF
V gene: TRBV7-8; D gene: .; CDR3 length: 17; clone size: .; J gene: TRBJ2-3; CDR3 DNA: TGTGCCAGCAGCTTAGGTTCCGTAATAGCGGAACAAGATACGCAGTATTTT; CDR3 protein: CASSLGSVIAEQDTQYF
V gene: TRBV11-2; D gene: .; CDR3 length: 14; clone size: .; J gene: TRBJ1-1; CDR3 DNA: TGTGCCAGCAGCTTATCAGGGGTCGACACTGAAGCTTTCTTT; CDR3 protein: CASSLSGVDTEAFF
V gene: TRBV9; D gene: TRBD1; CDR3 length: 16; clone size: .; J gene: TRBJ2-1; CDR3 DNA: TGTGCCAGCAGCGCCCCCGGGACAGGGGGCTACAATGAGCAGTTCTTC; CDR3 protein: CASSAPGTGGYNEQFF
V gene: TRBV5-8; D gene: TRBD1; CDR3 length: 13; clone size: .; J gene: TRBJ2-5; CDR3 DNA: TGTGCCAGCAGCTCGGACAGGGAAGAGACCCAGTACTTC; CDR3 protein: CASSSDREETQYF
V gene: TRBV28; D gene: .; CDR3 length: 12; clone size: .; J gene: TRBJ1-2; CDR3 DNA: TGTGCCAGCAGTTCCGGCGATTATGGCTACACCTTC; CDR3 protein: CASSSGDYGYTF
V gene: TRBV7-2; D gene: .; CDR3 length: 13; clone size: .; J gene: TRBJ1-2; CDR3 DNA: TGTGCCAGCAGCTTCCAGGGGAACTATGGCTACACCTTC; CDR3 protein: CASSFQGNYGYTF
V gene: TRBV5-1; D gene: .; CDR3 length: 14; clone size: once; J gene: TRBJ2-1; CDR3 DNA: TGCGCCAGCAGCTTGCAGGTGAACTACAATGAGCAGTTCTTC; CDR3 protein: CASSLQVNYNEQFF
V gene: TRBV5-4; D gene: .; CDR3 length: 15; clone size: .; J gene: TRBJ1-1; CDR3 DNA: TGTGCCAGCAGCTTATCACAGAGAATGAACACTGAAGCTTTCTTT; CDR3 protein: CASSLSQRMNTEAFF
V gene: TRBV18; D gene: .; CDR3 length: 13; clone size: .; J gene: TRBJ1-5; CDR3 DNA: TGTGCCAGCCGAGCAGGCGACAATCAGCCCCAGCATTTT; CDR3 protein: CASRAGDNQPQHF
V gene: TRBV19; D gene: TRBD1; CDR3 length: 16; clone size: .; J gene: TRBJ2-2; CDR3 DNA: TGTGCCAGTAGTATTACAGGGGGCCGGAACACCGGGGAGCTGTTTTTT; CDR3 protein: CASSITGGRNTGELFF
V gene: TRBV6-1; D gene: .; CDR3 length: 13; clone size: .; J gene: TRBJ2-7; CDR3 DNA: TGTGCCACCCTTAAGGGTCGGATATACGAGCAGTACTTC; CDR3 protein: CATLKGRIYEQYF
V gene: TRBV19; D gene: .; CDR3 length: 17; clone size: few; J gene: TRBJ2-2; CDR3 DNA: TGTGCCAGTAGTACCTTGGGGTGGGCCGGGGAGGACGGGGAGCTGTTTTTT; CDR3 protein: CASSTLGWAGEDGELFF
V gene: TRBV28; D gene: .; CDR3 length: 13; clone size: few; J gene: TRBJ1-2; CDR3 DNA: TGTGCCAGCAGTCTTTGGGGAGGGTATGGCTACACCTTC; CDR3 protein: CASSLWGGYGYTF
V gene: TRBV6-1; D gene: .; CDR3 length: 13; clone size: medium-sized; J gene: TRBJ1-3; CDR3 DNA: TGTGCCAGCAGTGAAGGGGGGCGGGACACCATATATTTT; CDR3 protein: CASSEGGRDTIYF
V gene: TRBV7-9; D gene: .; CDR3 length: 15; clone size: .; J gene: TRBJ2-3; CDR3 DNA: TGTGCCAGCAGCTTAGCGGGGGGAAGCACAGATACGCAGTATTTT; CDR3 protein: CASSLAGGSTDTQYF
V gene: TRBV28; D gene: TRBD1; CDR3 length: 21; clone size: .; J gene: TRBJ1-5; CDR3 DNA: TGTGCCAGCAGTTTATCAGGATGGTCAGGGGGCTCATGGGTCCTCGATCAGCCCCAGCATTTT; CDR3 protein: CASSLSGWSGGSWVLDQPQHF
V gene: TRBV11-3; D gene: .; CDR3 length: 13; clone size: .; J gene: TRBJ1-1; CDR3 DNA: TGTGCCAGCAGCTTAAGTCCGACGGATGAAGCTTTCTTT; CDR3 protein: CASSLSPTDEAFF
V gene: TRBV7-2; D gene: .; CDR3 length: 15; clone size: once; J gene: TRBJ1-1; CDR3 DNA: TGTGCCAGCAGCTTAGTTCCGGCGCCGAACACTGAAGCTTTCTTT; CDR3 protein: CASSLVPAPNTEAFF
V gene: TRBV7-8; D gene: TRBD1; CDR3 length: 15; clone size: .; J gene: TRBJ1-1; CDR3 DNA: TGTGCCAGCAGCTCGCCGGGACAGGGGATCACTGAAGCTTTCTTT; CDR3 protein: CASSSPGQGITEAFF
V gene: TRBV7-2; D gene: .; CDR3 length: 14; clone size: .; J gene: TRBJ1-2; CDR3 DNA: TGTGCCAGCAGCTTAGCGCAGGGGCACTATGGCTACACCTTC; CDR3 protein: CASSLAQGHYGYTF
V gene: TRBV27; D gene: TRBD2; CDR3 length: 15; clone size: .; J gene: TRBJ2-7; CDR3 DNA: TGTGCCAGCAGTTTTCGGCCAGCGGGGTCCTACGAGCAGTACTTC; CDR3 protein: CASSFRPAGSYEQYF
V gene: TRBV7-9; D gene: TRBD2; CDR3 length: 15; clone size: .; J gene: TRBJ2-3; CDR3 DNA: TGTGCCAGCCTGATCTCTAGCGGGGGGGCAGATACGCAGTATTTT; CDR3 protein: CASLISSGGADTQYF
V gene: TRBV4-2; D gene: .; CDR3 length: 15; clone size: .; J gene: TRBJ1-2; CDR3 DNA: TGTGCCAGCAGCCAAGATGACAGGTCAAACTATGGCTACACCTTC; CDR3 protein: CASSQDDRSNYGYTF
V gene: TRBV5-4; D gene: .; CDR3 length: 15; clone size: .; J gene: TRBJ1-2; CDR3 DNA: TGTGCCAGCAGCCGCGGCAAGGGGTCTAACTATGGCTACACCTTC; CDR3 protein: CASSRGKGSNYGYTF
V gene: TRBV6-5; D gene: .; CDR3 length: 13; clone size: .; J gene: TRBJ1-2; CDR3 DNA: TGTGCCAGCAGTATCAGGGATTCATATGGCTACACCTTC; CDR3 protein: CASSIRDSYGYTF
V gene: TRBV11-1; D gene: TRBD2; CDR3 length: 15; clone size: .; J gene: TRBJ2-5; CDR3 DNA: TGTGCCAGCAGCTTAGCGGGGGGACTAAGGGAGACCCAGTACTTC; CDR3 protein: CASSLAGGLRETQYF
V gene: TRBV29-1; D gene: TRBD1; CDR3 length: 15; clone size: once; J gene: TRBJ2-5; CDR3 DNA: TGCAGCGTTCTTGGGACAGCAAAAAAGGCCGAGACCCAGTACTTC; CDR3 protein: CSVLGTAKKAETQYF
V gene: TRBV5-1; D gene: TRBD1; CDR3 length: 15; clone size: .; J gene: TRBJ2-5; CDR3 DNA: TGCGCCAGCAGCACCCGGGGACAGGGGCAAGAGACCCAGTACTTC; CDR3 protein: CASSTRGQGQETQYF
V gene: TRBV7-2; D gene: TRBD1; CDR3 length: 15; clone size: .; J gene: TRBJ2-5; CDR3 DNA: TGTGCCAGCAGCCTTTGGAAACAGGGGACGGAGACCCAGTACTTC; CDR3 protein: CASSLWKQGTETQYF
V gene: TRBV30; D gene: TRBD1; CDR3 length: 18; clone size: .; J gene: TRBJ2-6; CDR3 DNA: TGTGCCTGGAGCTCAGGGGGCCTCGGTTCGTCTGGGGCCAACGTCCTGACTTTC; CDR3 protein: CAWSSGGLGSSGANVLTF
V gene: TRBV20-1; D gene: .; CDR3 length: 11; clone size: .; J gene: TRBJ2-3; CDR3 DNA: TGCAGTGCTCAGGTTGCTGATACGCAGTATTTT; CDR3 protein: CSAQVADTQYF
V gene: TRBV6-1; D gene: .; CDR3 length: 15; clone size: .; J gene: TRBJ1-1; CDR3 DNA: TGTGCCAGCAGCGTTGCGGAATTGGGGCAGCCTGAAGCTTTCTTT; CDR3 protein: CASSVAELGQPEAFF
V gene: TRBV11-2; D gene: .; CDR3 length: 14; clone size: .; J gene: TRBJ2-7; CDR3 DNA: TGTGCCAGCAGCTCGACACTAGACCTACGGGAGCAGTACTTC; CDR3 protein: CASSSTLDLREQYF
V gene: TRBV5-1; D gene: .; CDR3 length: 15; clone size: .; J gene: TRBJ2-5; CDR3 DNA: TGCGCCAGCAGCTTGGACCGTAGCGGCCCAGAGACCCAGTACTTC; CDR3 protein: CASSLDRSGPETQYF
V gene: TRBV11-2; D gene: .; CDR3 length: 17; clone size: .; J gene: TRBJ2-5; CDR3 DNA: TGTGCCAGCAGCCCGAGGGGGGGACAGGCCTTCCAAGAGACCCAGTACTTC; CDR3 protein: CASSPRGGQAFQETQYF
V gene: TRBV5-1; D gene: TRBD1; CDR3 length: 16; clone size: .; J gene: TRBJ2-1; CDR3 DNA: TGCGCCAGCAGCTTGGAAACAGGGGCCTCCTACAATGAGCAGTTCTTC; CDR3 protein: CASSLETGASYNEQFF
V gene: TRBV28; D gene: .; CDR3 length: 16; clone size: .; J gene: TRBJ2-3; CDR3 DNA: TGTGCCAGCAGCCACAGAGGGGGAATGACGGCAGATACGCAGTATTTT; CDR3 protein: CASSHRGGMTADTQYF
V gene: TRBV28; D gene: .; CDR3 length: 13; clone size: .; J gene: TRBJ1-2; CDR3 DNA: TGTGCCAGCAGTTTAGGGCAGGGCGATGGCTACACCTTC; CDR3 protein: CASSLGQGDGYTF
V gene: TRBV6-4; D gene: .; CDR3 length: 13; clone size: .; J gene: TRBJ2-1; CDR3 DNA: TGTGCCAGCAGTCCGAGTCTGAACAATGAGCAGTTCTTC; CDR3 protein: CASSPSLNNEQFF
V gene: TRBV30; D gene: TRBD1; CDR3 length: 14; clone size: few; J gene: TRBJ1-5; CDR3 DNA: TGTGCCTGGTCCCTCGGGACAGGGGATCAGCCCCAGCATTTT; CDR3 protein: CAWSLGTGDQPQHF